Presented here are 30 T cell receptor beta chains from one specimen sequenced in a study of shared clonotypes between healthy human individuals. Sequencing was performed with immunoSEQ multiplex PCR; in TCRdb, only in-frame clones are kept and a portion is missing. The sample includes around 2,000,000 clones, approximately 94% of them seen just once. Naive CD8 isolation took CD45RO-negative cells positively selected for CCR7 and excluded terminally differentiated effector memory CD45RA+ cells. Source material: naive CD8+ T cells sorted from blood. These TCRs come from a man younger than 35 in good health.

On this clone: The identical CDR3 is also encoded by other nucleotide sequences in the sample. The V call is TRBV5-1, the J call TRBJ2-2; D is ambiguous. Looked up from germline, CDR1 is SGHRS and CDR2 is YFSETQ. The ends were cut back, 0 bases at V and 1 base at J, with 4 bases in the middle. The CDR3 has 14 residues. The CDR3 is CASSLAGNTGELFF. The CDR3 DNA is TGCGCCAGCAGCTTGGCTGGGAACACCGGGGAGCTGTTTTTT.

The V and J genes are TRBV7-2 and TRBJ2-7; TRBD2 matches at 9 bases. Germline assignment: CDR1 SGHTA and CDR2 FQGNSA. This CDR3 has 16 residues. V lost 1 base, J lost 7 bases, and 11 bases stayed unmatched. The CDR3 DNA follows: TGTGCCAGCAGCTTAGAGGGGTCTAGCGGGGTCTTTGAGCAGTACTTC. The encoded protein is CASSLEGSSGVFEQYF.

This clone was recorded only once. The chain combines TRBV6-1 with TRBJ1-3; D may be TRBD1 (5 bases). V was cut by 8 bases and J by 4 bases, with 9 bases left in between. Germline CDR1 reads MNHNS; CDR2 reads SASEGT. This CDR3 contains 12 residues. The CDR3 region has the DNA TGTGCCAGCCGCGGGGACGGAAACACCATATATTTT. Translating gives CASRGDGNTIYF.

A remark on this clone: Other DNA variants within this sample encode the same CDR3. The chain combines TRBV7-6 with TRBJ2-7, with 10 bases aligning to TRBD1. Germline V CDR1 and CDR2: SGHVS, FNYEAQ. The ends lost 1 base at V and 5 bases at J; junction bases unmatched: 8. CDR3 length: 16 residues. The CDR3 coding sequence is TGTGCCAGCAGCTTAGATCCGGGGACAGGGGTCAACGAGCAGTACTTC. This translates into CASSLDPGTGVNEQYF.

In this sample, this clone turned up once. The same CDR3 is also encoded by other DNA sequences in this sample. The chain has TRBV9 and TRBJ2-7, with D unclear. V was shortened by 0 bases and J by 1 base, with 11 bases between the two germline ends. The CDR3 covers 15 residues. CDR1 is SGDLS, CDR2 YYNGEE, per germline. The CDR3 reads CASSVGPAGSYEQYF. The DNA for the CDR3 is TGTGCCAGCAGCGTAGGCCCGGCAGGTTCCTACGAGCAGTACTTC.

The V and J genes are TRBV6-6 and TRBJ1-2; D perhaps matches TRBD1 (6 bases). CDR3 size: 12 residues. CDR1 and CDR2 (germline): MNHNY, SVGAGI (reference sequence). V shed 11 bases and J shed 4 bases, with 14 bases lying between them. This CDR3 reads CAGGDKLYGYTF. Here the CDR3 DNA reads TGTGCCGGAGGGGACAAACTCTATGGCTACACCTTC.

V usage is TRBV4-1 and J usage is TRBJ2-2; D is ambiguous. Trimming stripped 4 bases from V and 0 bases from J, with 9 bases between. The CDR3 consists of 15 residues. Germline CDR1 MGHRA, CDR2 YSYEKL. The CDR3 spells CASSRGTPNTGELFF. CDR3 nucleotide sequence: TGCGCCAGCAGCCGAGGCACCCCGAACACCGGGGAGCTGTTTTTT.

The sample holds one count of this clone. The chain couples TRBV7-9 to TRBJ2-1, with 8 bases matching TRBD1. Germline loops: CDR1 SEHNR, CDR2 FQNEAQ (reference sequence). J lost 8 bases, V lost 6 bases, and 12 bases had no gene match. There are 15 residues in the CDR3. CDR3 sequence reads: CASRTLGQGWDEQFF. The DNA for the CDR3 is TGTGCCAGCAGGACCCTCGGACAGGGATGGGATGAGCAGTTCTTC.

The chain has TRBV6-1 and TRBJ1-1; TRBD1 might be the D (6 bases). V lost 3 bases and J 2 bases, leaving 13 bases between the germline ends. The CDR3 consists of 15 residues. The germline V gene encodes CDR1 MNHNS and CDR2 SASEGT. The CDR3 region has the DNA TGTGCCAGCAGTGACGACAGGTCCTTAAACACTGAAGCTTTCTTT. It is translated as CASSDDRSLNTEAFF.

This chain joins TRBV7-6 and TRBJ2-1, with 9 bases fitting TRBD2. The CDR3 contains 16 residues. Germline V gene lookup returns CDR1 SGHVS and CDR2 FNYEAQ. V was pared by 4 bases and J by 8 bases, with 12 bases of the junction left unmatched. In nucleotides, the CDR3 is TGTGCCAGCAGCTCCGCCCCAGGCGGGGGGGACCATGAGCAGTTCTTC. This sequence encodes CASSSAPGGGDHEQFF.

Details on this clone: The sample has other DNA sequences that encode this CDR3 too. This chain connects TRBV9 to TRBJ2-1; the match to TRBD2 covers 12 bases. CDR1 and CDR2 (germline): SGDLS, YYNGEE. V lost 0 bases, J lost 7 bases, and 2 bases stayed unmatched. The CDR3 sequence is 15 residues long. CDR3 nucleotide sequence: TGTGCCAGCAGCGTAGGTCTAGCGGGGGGGAATGAGCAGTTCTTC. It specifies CASSVGLAGGNEQFF.

V gene TRBV11-2 combines with J gene TRBJ2-6, with 7 bases matching TRBD1. Germline V gene data show CDR1 as SGHAT and CDR2 as FQNNGV. CDR3 size: 15 residues. The trim removed 6 bases at V and 9 bases at J, leaving 11 bases unmatched. The CDR3: CASSSSGQASNVLTF. CDR3 sequence (DNA): TGTGCCAGCAGTTCCTCCGGACAGGCCAGCAACGTCCTGACTTTC.

This clone came up once. The chain uses TRBV28 and TRBJ1-5; 8 nucleotides line up with TRBD1. With 5 bases clipped from V and 5 bases from J, the junction kept 8 bases outside the gene matches. Germline V gene lookup returns CDR1 MDHEN and CDR2 SYDVKM. This CDR3 has 15 amino acids. CDR3: CASSPELTGDQPQHF. CDR3 bases: TGTGCCAGCAGTCCCGAACTGACAGGGGATCAGCCCCAGCATTTT.

The chain links TRBV5-1 to TRBJ1-6; the D is unclear. The V gene lost 5 bases and the J gene lost 9 bases, with 15 bases spanning the gap. Germline CDR1 SGHRS, CDR2 YFSETQ. This CDR3 has 14 residues. CDR3 amino acids: CASSHRVGVSPLHF. CDR3 coding DNA: TGCGCCAGCAGTCATCGGGTCGGGGTTTCACCCCTCCACTTT.

The chain employs TRBV6-1 and TRBJ1-2, with D possibly being TRBD1 (6 bases). Germline CDR1 and CDR2: MNHNS and SASEGT. V lost 6 bases and J lost 4, with 18 bases in between. The CDR3 contains 15 residues. The CDR3 here is CASSLPPTGSYGYTF. For the CDR3, the DNA is TGTGCCAGCAGCCTCCCGCCGACAGGTTCCTATGGCTACACCTTC.

A remark on this clone: Other DNA sequences in this sample translate to the same CDR3. V is TRBV27 and J is TRBJ2-7; no firm D call. In germline, CDR1 is MNHEY, CDR2 SMNVEV (reference sequence). V was shortened by 3 bases and J by 2 bases, with 11 bases between the two germline ends. The CDR3 has 14 residues. Here the CDR3 DNA reads TGTGCCAGCAGTTTGTTCGGTGGGCCCTACGAGCAGTACTTC. Its translation: CASSLFGGPYEQYF.

V is TRBV6-5 and J is TRBJ1-1; D ambiguous. The ends were cut back, 0 bases at V and 11 bases at J, with 13 bases in the middle. The CDR3 sequence is 13 residues long. Per germline, CDR1 MNHEY and CDR2 SVGAGI. CDR3 sequence reads: CASSYSSLLTAFF. The CDR3 DNA follows: TGTGCCAGCAGTTACTCGAGTCTGCTCACCGCTTTCTTT.

The chain joins TRBV7-9 to TRBJ2-5; the D is unclear. The CDR3 extends over 11 amino acids. Germline CDR1 SEHNR, CDR2 FQNEAQ (reference sequence). The ends were cut back, 5 bases at V and 5 bases at J, with 6 bases in the middle. The CDR3 protein is CASSTAETQYF. The CDR3 DNA sequence: TGTGCCAGCAGCACCGCGGAGACCCAGTACTTC.

This chain uses TRBV9 with TRBJ2-6; TRBD1 matches 9 bases. Germline lookup yields CDR1 SGDLS and CDR2 YYNGEE. The J segment lost 0 bases and the V segment lost 4 bases, leaving 8 bases of the junction unmatched. CDR3 size: 18 residues. The CDR3 region is CASSPRGTGYSGANVLTF. The CDR3 DNA follows: TGTGCCAGCAGCCCTAGGGGGACAGGGTACTCTGGGGCCAACGTCCTGACTTTC.

The chain has TRBV6-6 and TRBJ1-5; D ambiguous. From germline, CDR1 is MNHNY and CDR2 SVGAGI (reference sequence). This CDR3 has 14 residues. V was shortened by 1 base and J by 0 bases, with 4 bases between the two germline ends. The CDR3 reads CASSYLNSNQPQHF. The CDR3 bases are TGTGCCAGCAGTTACTTGAATAGCAATCAGCCCCAGCATTTT.

The chain couples TRBV19 to TRBJ2-1; TRBD2 matches at 9 bases. From germline, CDR1 is LNHDA and CDR2 SQIVND (reference sequence). The CDR3 covers 16 residues. With 4 bases clipped from V and 4 bases from J, the junction kept 8 bases outside the gene matches. The CDR3 protein is CASSNEAGGLYNEQFF. The CDR3 DNA follows: TGTGCCAGTAGTAATGAAGCGGGAGGTCTTTACAATGAGCAGTTCTTC.

The chain has TRBV4-1 and TRBJ2-7; the match to TRBD2 covers 8 bases. The ends lost 5 bases at V and 5 bases at J; junction bases unmatched: 14. The CDR3 consists of 16 residues. Germline V gives CDR1 MGHRA, CDR2 YSYEKL. The CDR3 nucleotides are TGCGCCAGCAGCTTTCAGCGGGAGCCCCTTCTGGACGAGCAGTACTTC. This gives the protein CASSFQREPLLDEQYF.

About this clone: The sample carries other DNA sequences with the same CDR3. The chain links TRBV27 to TRBJ1-1; D may be TRBD1 (5 bases). Germline V gene data show CDR1 as MNHEY and CDR2 as SMNVEV (reference sequence). V lost 3 bases and J 1 base, leaving 9 bases between the germline ends. This CDR3 contains 14 residues. The CDR3 DNA follows: TGTGCCAGCAGTTTTGGGGGTCAGAACACTGAAGCTTTCTTT. This encodes CASSFGGQNTEAFF.

V gene TRBV10-3 combines with J gene TRBJ2-7; D uncertain. The CDR3 loop spans 12 amino acids. V lost 5 bases and J lost 3, with 8 bases in between. Germline V CDR1 and CDR2: ENHRY, SYGVKD. The CDR3 nucleotides read TGTGCCATCAGTATAGACCGCTACGAGCAGTACTTC. As protein: CAISIDRYEQYF.

The V gene is TRBV27, the J gene TRBJ2-7, with 13 positions matching TRBD2. The CDR3 consists of 18 residues. The ends lost 5 bases at V and 1 base at J; junction bases unmatched: 11. Germline lookup yields CDR1 MNHEY and CDR2 SMNVEV (reference sequence). The CDR3 coding sequence is TGTGCCAGCAGTCGGATAGGGACTAGCGGGATTATTTCCTACGAGCAGTACTTC. Encoded protein: CASSRIGTSGIISYEQYF.

The CDR3, as DNA: TGCGCCAGCCACTGGGGATCCAATGAGCAGTTCTTC. It yields the protein CASHWGSNEQFF. This rearrangement joins TRBV5-1 to TRBJ2-1; no firm D call. The CDR3 spans 12 residues. V shed 7 bases and J shed 6 bases, with 11 bases lying between them. Germline CDR1 and CDR2: SGHRS and YFSETQ.

This clone was counted a single time. The chain recombines TRBV7-9 with TRBJ2-5; 8 bases agree with TRBD1. Looked up from germline, CDR1 is SEHNR and CDR2 is FQNEAQ (reference sequence). V was clipped by 3 bases and J by 2 bases; unmatched bases: 8. This CDR3 is 16 amino acids long. CDR3: CASSFAGTGVQETQYF. CDR3 bases: TGTGCCAGCAGCTTCGCCGGGACAGGTGTTCAAGAGACCCAGTACTTC.

The CDR3 DNA is TGTGCCAGCAGCGCCGGGATCGGGACAGGGGCGTCCGAGCAGTACTTC. This gives the protein CASSAGIGTGASEQYF. V usage is TRBV27 and J usage is TRBJ2-7; TRBD1 aligns across 10 bases. The CDR3 is 16 amino acids. Germline V lookup: CDR1 MNHEY, CDR2 SMNVEV (reference sequence). After removal of 6 bases from V and 6 bases from J, the junction contained 14 bases not matched to a gene.

J is TRBJ1-2 and V is TRBV7-9; 8 nucleotides match TRBD1. The CDR3 length is 15 residues. J lost 3 bases, V lost 2 bases, and 5 bases had no gene match. CDR1 and CDR2 from the germline V gene are SEHNR and FQNEAQ (reference sequence). This CDR3 is CASSLPGTGHYGYTF. The CDR3 DNA sequence: TGTGCCAGCAGCTTACCGGGGACAGGCCACTATGGCTACACCTTC. The whole variable domain, remainder taken from reference TRBV7-9 and TRBJ1-2, is DTGVSQNPRHKITKRGQNVTFRCDPISEHNRLYWYRQTLGQGPEFLTYFQNEAQLEKSRLLSDRFSAERPKGSFSTLEIQRTEQGDSAMYLCASSLPGTGHYGYTFGSGTRLTVV.

The rearrangement links TRBV20-1 to TRBJ2-5; D unclear. This CDR3 is 11 amino acids long. Trimming pared 6 bases from V and 1 base from J, leaving 6 bases between. Per germline, CDR1 DFQATT and CDR2 SNEGSKA (reference sequence). This CDR3 reads CSAKFQETQYF. The CDR3 nucleotides read TGCAGTGCCAAGTTCCAAGAGACCCAGTACTTC.